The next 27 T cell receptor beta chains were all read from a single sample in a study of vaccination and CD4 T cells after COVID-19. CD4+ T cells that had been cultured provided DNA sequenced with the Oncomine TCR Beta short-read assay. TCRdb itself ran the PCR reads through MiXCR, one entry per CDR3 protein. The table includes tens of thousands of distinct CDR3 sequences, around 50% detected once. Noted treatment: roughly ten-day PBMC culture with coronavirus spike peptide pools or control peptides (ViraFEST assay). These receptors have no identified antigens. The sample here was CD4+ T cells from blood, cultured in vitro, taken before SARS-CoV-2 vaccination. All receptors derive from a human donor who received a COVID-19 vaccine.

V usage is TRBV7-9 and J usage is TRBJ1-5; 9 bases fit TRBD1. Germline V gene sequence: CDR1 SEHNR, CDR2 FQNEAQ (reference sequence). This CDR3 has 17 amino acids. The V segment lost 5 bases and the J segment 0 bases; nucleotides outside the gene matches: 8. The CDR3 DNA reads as TGTGCCAGCAGCCCCATGGCGGGACAGGGTAGCAATCAGCCCCAGCATTTT. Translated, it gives CASSPMAGQGSNQPQHF.

CDR3 protein: CSVRARRTGSYEQYF. CDR3 nucleotide sequence: TGCAGCGTCCGAGCTCGGCGGACAGGTTCCTACGAGCAGTACTTC. The rearrangement links TRBV29-1 to TRBJ2-7; 7 bases are a match to TRBD1. CDR1 and CDR2 from the germline V gene are SQVTM and ANQGSEA. CDR3 length: 15 residues. Germline trimming cut 6 bases from V and 1 base from J; bases unmatched to any gene: 12.

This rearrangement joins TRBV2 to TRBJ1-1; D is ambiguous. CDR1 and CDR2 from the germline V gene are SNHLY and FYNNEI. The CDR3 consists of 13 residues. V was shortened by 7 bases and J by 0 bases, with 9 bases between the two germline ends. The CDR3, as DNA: TGTGCCAGCAAGAAGGGATTGAACACTGAAGCTTTCTTT. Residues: CASKKGLNTEAFF.

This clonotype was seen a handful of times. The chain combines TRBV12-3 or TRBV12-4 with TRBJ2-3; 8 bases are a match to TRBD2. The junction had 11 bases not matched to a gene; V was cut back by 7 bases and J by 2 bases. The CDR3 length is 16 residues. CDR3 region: CASKPPWRGDTDTQYF. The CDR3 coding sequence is TGTGCCAGCAAACCCCCCTGGCGGGGGGACACAGATACGCAGTATTTT.

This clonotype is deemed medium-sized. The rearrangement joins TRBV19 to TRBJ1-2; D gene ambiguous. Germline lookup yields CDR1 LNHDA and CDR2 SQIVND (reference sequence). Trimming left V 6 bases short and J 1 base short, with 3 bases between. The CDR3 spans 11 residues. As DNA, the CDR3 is TGTGCCAGTAGGGATAACTATGGCTACACCTTC. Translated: CASRDNYGYTF. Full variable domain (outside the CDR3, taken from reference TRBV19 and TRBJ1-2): DGGITQSPKYLFRKEGQNVTLSCEQNLNHDAMYWYRQDPGQGLRLIYYSQIVNDFQKGDIAEGYSVSREKKESFPLTVTSAQKNPTAFYLCASRDNYGYTFGSGTRLTVV.

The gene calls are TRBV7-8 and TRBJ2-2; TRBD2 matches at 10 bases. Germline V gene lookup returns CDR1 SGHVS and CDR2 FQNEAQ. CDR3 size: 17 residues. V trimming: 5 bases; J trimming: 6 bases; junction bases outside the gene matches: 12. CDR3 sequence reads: CASSRIRAGGRAGELFF. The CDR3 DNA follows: TGTGCCAGCAGCAGAATAAGAGCGGGGGGGCGAGCCGGGGAGCTGTTTTTT.

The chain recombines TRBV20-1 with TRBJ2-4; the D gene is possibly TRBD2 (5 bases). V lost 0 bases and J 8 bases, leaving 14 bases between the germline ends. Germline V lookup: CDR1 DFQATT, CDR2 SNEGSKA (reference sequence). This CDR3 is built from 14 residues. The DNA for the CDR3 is TGCAGTGCTAGAGACACGGCGGGTATTGACATTCAGTACTTC. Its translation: CSARDTAGIDIQYF.

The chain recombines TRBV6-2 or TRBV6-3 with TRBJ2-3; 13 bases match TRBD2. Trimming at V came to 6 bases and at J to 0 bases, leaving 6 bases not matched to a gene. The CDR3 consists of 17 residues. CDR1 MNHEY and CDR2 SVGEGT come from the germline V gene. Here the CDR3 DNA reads TGTGCCAGCAGCCCCGGACTAGCGGGGGTTAGCACAGATACGCAGTATTTT. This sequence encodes CASSPGLAGVSTDTQYF.

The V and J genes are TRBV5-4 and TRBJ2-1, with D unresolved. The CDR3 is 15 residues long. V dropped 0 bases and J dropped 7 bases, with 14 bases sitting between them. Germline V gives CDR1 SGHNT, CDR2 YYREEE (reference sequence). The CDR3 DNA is TGTGCCAGCAGCTTGGAACCGGCGCCCTCGAATGAGCAGTTCTTC. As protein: CASSLEPAPSNEQFF.

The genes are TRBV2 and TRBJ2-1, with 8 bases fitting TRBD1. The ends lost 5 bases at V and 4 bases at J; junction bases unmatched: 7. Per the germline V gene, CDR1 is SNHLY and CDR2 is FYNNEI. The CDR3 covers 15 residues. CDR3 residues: CASSNGQGPYNEQFF. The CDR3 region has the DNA TGTGCCAGCAGTAACGGACAGGGACCATACAATGAGCAGTTCTTC.

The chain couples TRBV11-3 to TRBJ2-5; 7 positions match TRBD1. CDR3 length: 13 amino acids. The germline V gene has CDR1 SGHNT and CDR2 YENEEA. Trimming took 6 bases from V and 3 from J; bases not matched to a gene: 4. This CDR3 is CASRGQEKETQYF. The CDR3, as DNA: TGTGCCAGCAGAGGACAGGAAAAAGAGACCCAGTACTTC.

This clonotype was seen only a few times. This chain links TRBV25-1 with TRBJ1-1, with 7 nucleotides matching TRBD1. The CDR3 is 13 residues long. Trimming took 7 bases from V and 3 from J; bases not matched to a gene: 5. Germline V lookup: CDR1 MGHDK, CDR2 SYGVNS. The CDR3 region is CASKKGADTEAFF. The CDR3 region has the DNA TGTGCCAGCAAAAAGGGGGCGGACACTGAAGCTTTCTTT. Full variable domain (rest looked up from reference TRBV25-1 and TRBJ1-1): EADIYQTPRYLVIGTGKKITLECSQTMGHDKMYWYQQDPGMELHLIHYSYGVNSTEKGDLSSESTVSRIRTEHFPLTLESARPSHTSQYLCASKKGADTEAFFGQGTRLTVV.

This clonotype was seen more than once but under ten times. The CDR3 DNA reads TGTGCCTGGAGTGGGGGGACAGGGGATAAAATTGGAACAAATCAGCCCCAGCATTTT. Protein sequence: CAWSGGTGDKIGTNQPQHF. The chain uses TRBV30 and TRBJ1-5; 10 bases match TRBD1. Germline lookup yields CDR1 GTSNPN and CDR2 SVGIG (reference sequence). Trimming took 1 base from V and 4 from J; bases not matched to a gene: 16. The CDR3 consists of 19 residues.

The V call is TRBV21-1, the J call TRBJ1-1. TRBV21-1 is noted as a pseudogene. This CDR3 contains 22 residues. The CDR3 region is CASSKRGACGGDAERGNTEAFF. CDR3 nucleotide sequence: TGTGCCAGCAGCAAAAGGGGTGCGTGTGGAGGGGATGCGGAACGAGGGAACACTGAAGCTTTCTTT.

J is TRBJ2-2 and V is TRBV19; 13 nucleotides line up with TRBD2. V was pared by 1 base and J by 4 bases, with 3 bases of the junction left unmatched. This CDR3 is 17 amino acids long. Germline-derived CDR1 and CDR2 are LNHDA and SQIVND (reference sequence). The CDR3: CASSIGGLAGPTGELFF. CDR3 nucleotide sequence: TGTGCCAGTAGTATAGGGGGACTAGCGGGGCCCACCGGGGAGCTGTTTTTT.

This CDR3 reads CATSDTGTLQLNEQYF. The CDR3, as DNA: TGTGCCACCAGTGATACTGGGACACTGCAGCTTAATGAGCAGTACTTC. The rearrangement uses TRBV24-1 and TRBJ2-7, with D possibly TRBD1 on 6 matching bases. The V end was cut by 3 bases, the J end by 7 bases, with 21 bases between. CDR1 KGHDR and CDR2 SFDVKD come from the germline V gene. This CDR3 has 16 residues.

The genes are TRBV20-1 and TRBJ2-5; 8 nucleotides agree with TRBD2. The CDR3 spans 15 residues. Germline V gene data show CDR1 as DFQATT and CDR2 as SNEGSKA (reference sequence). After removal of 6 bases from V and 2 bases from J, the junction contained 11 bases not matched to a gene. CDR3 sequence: CSARLAGRKQETQYF. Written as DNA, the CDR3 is TGCAGTGCCCGTTTAGCGGGGCGGAAACAAGAGACCCAGTACTTC.

CDR3 coding DNA: TGTGCCAGCTCACCACGGCTAGCGGGCGGGAACGAGCAGTACTTC. Translating it yields CASSPRLAGGNEQYF. The chain combines TRBV18 with TRBJ2-7; TRBD2 matches at 8 bases. The CDR3 is made up of 15 amino acids. Unmatched junction bases numbered 7, after V lost 1 base and J lost 5 bases. Germline V gives CDR1 KGHSH, CDR2 LQKENI.

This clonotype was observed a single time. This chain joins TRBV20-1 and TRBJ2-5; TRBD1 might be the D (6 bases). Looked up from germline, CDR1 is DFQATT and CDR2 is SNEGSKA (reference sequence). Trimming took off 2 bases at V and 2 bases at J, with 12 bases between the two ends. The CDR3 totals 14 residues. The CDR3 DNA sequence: TGCAGTGCTAGATCGACAGGCGCTCAAGAGACCCAGTACTTC. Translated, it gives CSARSTGAQETQYF.

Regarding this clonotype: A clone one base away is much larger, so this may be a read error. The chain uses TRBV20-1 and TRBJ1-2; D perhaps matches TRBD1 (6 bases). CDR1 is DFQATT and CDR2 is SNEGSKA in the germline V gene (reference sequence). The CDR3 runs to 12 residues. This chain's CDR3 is CSAETGYYGHTF. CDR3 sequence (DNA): TGCAGTGCGGAAACAGGGTACTATGGCCACACCTTC.

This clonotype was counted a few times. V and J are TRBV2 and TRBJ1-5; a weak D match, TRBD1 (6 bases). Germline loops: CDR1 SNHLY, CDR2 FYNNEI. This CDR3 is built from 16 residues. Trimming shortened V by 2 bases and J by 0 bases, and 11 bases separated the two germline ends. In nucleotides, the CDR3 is TGTGCCAGCAGTGAATTGGGGGGCTATAGCAATCAGCCCCAGCATTTT. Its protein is CASSELGGYSNQPQHF. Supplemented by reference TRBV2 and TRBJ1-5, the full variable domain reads EPEVTQTPSHQVTQMGQEVILRCVPISNHLYFYWYRQILGQKVEFLVSFYNNEISEKSEIFDDQFSVERPDGSNFTLKIRSTKLEDSAMYFCASSELGGYSNQPQHFGDGTRLSIL.

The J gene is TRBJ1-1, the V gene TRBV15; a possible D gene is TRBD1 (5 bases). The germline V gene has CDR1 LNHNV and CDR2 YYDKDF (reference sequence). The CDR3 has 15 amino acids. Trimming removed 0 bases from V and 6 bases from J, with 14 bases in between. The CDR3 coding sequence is TGTGCCACCAGCAGAGATGGGGGACCGCTTGCTGAAGCTTTCTTT. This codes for CATSRDGGPLAEAFF.

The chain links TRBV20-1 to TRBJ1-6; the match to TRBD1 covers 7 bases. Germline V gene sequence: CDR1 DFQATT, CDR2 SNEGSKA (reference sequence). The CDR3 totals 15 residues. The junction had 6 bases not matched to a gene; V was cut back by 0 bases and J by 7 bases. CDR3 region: CSARDGGTANSPLHF. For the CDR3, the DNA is TGCAGTGCTAGAGATGGTGGGACAGCAAATTCACCCCTCCACTTT.

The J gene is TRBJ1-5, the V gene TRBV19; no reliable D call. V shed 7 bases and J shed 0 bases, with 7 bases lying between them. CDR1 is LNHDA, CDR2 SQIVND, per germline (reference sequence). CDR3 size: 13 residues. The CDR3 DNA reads TGTGCCAGTAAGGTCAATAGCAATCAGCCCCAGCATTTT. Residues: CASKVNSNQPQHF.

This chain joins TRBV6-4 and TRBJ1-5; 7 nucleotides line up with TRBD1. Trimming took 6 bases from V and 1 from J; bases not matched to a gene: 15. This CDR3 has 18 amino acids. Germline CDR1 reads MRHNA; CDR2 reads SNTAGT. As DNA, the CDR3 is TGTGCCAGCAGCGAGGGACAGCGCCCGAGAGGAAGCAATCAGCCCCAGCATTTT. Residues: CASSEGQRPRGSNQPQHF.

CDR3 in DNA: TGTGCCAGCATCGAGACTAAGTTTGACCACAATGAGCAGTTCTTC. This translates into CASIETKFDHNEQFF. The V gene is TRBV28, the J gene TRBJ2-1, with D possibly TRBD2 on 5 matching bases. V was trimmed by 7 bases and J by 5 bases, leaving 18 bases between them. Germline lookup yields CDR1 MDHEN and CDR2 SYDVKM. CDR3 length: 15 amino acids. Full variable domain (rest looked up from reference TRBV28 and TRBJ2-1): DVKVTQSSRYLVKRTGEKVFLECVQDMDHENMFWYRQDPGLGLRLIYFSYDVKMKEKGDIPEGYSVSREKKERFSLILESASTNQTSMYLCASIETKFDHNEQFFGPGTRLTVL.

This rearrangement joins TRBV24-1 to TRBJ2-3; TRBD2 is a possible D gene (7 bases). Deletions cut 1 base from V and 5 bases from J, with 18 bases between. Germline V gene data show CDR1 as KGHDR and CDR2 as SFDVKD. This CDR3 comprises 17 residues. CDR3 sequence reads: CATSDFKGGGGLDTQYF. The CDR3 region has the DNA TGTGCCACCAGTGATTTTAAGGGGGGGGGTGGTTTAGATACGCAGTATTTT.